The T cell receptor beta chain under discussion was sequenced for a study of T cell responses to AZD1222 COVID-19 vaccine. Sequencing used immunoSEQ multiplex PCR; TCRdb keeps in-frame clones, though not all of them. The table lists 82,000 or so clones, 85% to 95% of them singletons. Germline CDR1 reads WSHSY; CDR2 reads SAAADI. V trimming: 4 bases; J trimming: 9 bases; junction bases outside the gene matches: 8. The CDR3 runs 13 residues. This chain connects TRBV10-2 to TRBJ1-1; TRBD1 matches 7 bases. The origin of this receptor is an adult in good health. Sequencing was performed on peripheral blood, taken on day 0 of AZD1222 vaccination. The CDR3 DNA follows: TGCGCCAGCAGTGCCGGACCGGGACAGAAAGCTTTCTTT. The encoded protein is CASSAGPGQKAFF.